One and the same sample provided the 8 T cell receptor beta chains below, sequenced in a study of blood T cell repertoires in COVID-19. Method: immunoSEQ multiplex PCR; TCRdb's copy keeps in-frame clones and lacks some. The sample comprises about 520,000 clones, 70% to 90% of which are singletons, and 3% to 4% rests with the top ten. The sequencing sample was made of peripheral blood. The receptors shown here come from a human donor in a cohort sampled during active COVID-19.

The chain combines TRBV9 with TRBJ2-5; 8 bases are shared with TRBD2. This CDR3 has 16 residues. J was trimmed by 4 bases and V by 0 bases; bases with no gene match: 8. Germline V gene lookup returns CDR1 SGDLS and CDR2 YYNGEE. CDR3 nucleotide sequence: TGTGCCAGCAGCGTAGCTGAGGGCCTAGCGGGAGAGACCCAGTACTTC. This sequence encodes CASSVAEGLAGETQYF.

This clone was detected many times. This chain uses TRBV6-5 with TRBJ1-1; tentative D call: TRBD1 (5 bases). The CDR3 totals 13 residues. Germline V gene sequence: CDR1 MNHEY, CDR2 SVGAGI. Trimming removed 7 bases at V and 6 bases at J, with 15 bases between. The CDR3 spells CASIKRGGSEAFF. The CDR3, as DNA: TGTGCCAGCATTAAAAGGGGAGGCTCTGAAGCTTTCTTT.

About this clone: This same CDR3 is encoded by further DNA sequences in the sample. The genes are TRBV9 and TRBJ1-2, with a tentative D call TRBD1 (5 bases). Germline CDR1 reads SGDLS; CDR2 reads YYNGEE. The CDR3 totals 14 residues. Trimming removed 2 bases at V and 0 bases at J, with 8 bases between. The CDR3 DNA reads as TGTGCCAGCAGCGTGTCGGGGGCTAACTATGGCTACACCTTC. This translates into CASSVSGANYGYTF.

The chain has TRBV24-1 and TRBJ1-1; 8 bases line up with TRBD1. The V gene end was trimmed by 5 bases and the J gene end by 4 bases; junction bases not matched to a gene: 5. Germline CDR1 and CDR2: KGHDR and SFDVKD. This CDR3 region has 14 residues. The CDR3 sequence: CATSGTGGLTEAFF. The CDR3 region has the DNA TGTGCCACCAGTGGAACAGGGGGGCTCACTGAAGCTTTCTTT.

The DNA of the CDR3 is TGCGCCAGCAGCCAAGACGTGGCTAGTGAGCAGTTCTTC. It is translated as CASSQDVASEQFF. The chain joins TRBV4-1 to TRBJ2-1; D gene ambiguous. V shed 0 bases and J shed 9 bases, with 9 bases lying between them. The length of the CDR3 is 13 residues. Germline V gives CDR1 MGHRA, CDR2 YSYEKL.

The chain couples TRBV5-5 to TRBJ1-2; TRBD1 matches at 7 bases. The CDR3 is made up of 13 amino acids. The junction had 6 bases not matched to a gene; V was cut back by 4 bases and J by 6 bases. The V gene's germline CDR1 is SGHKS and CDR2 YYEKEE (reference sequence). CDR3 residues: CASSVIGQDGYTF. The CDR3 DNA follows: TGTGCCAGCAGCGTTATTGGACAGGATGGCTACACCTTC.

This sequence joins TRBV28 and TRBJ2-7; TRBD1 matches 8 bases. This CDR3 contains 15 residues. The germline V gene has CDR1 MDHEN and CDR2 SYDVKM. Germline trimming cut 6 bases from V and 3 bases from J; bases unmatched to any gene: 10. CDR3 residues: CASRDTTGASYEQYF. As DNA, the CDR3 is TGTGCCAGCAGGGACACGACAGGGGCGAGCTACGAGCAGTACTTC.

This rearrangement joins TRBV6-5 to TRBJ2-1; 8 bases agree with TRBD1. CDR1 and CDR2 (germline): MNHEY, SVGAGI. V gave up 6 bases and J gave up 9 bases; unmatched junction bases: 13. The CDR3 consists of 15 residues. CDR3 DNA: TGTGCCAGCAGCACGACAGGGGCCGACCGAAGTGAGCAGTTCTTC. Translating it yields CASSTTGADRSEQFF.